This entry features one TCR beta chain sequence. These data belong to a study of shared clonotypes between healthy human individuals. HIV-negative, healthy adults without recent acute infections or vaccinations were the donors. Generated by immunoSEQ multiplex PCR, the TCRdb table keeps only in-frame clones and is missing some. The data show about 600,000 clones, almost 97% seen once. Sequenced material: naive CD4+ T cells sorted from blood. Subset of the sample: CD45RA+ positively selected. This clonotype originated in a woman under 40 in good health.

DNA for the CDR3: TGTGCCAGCTCACAAACGGGGGGCACTGAAGCTTTCTTT. It specifies CASSQTGGTEAFF. The chain employs TRBV18 and TRBJ1-1, with D possibly TRBD1 on 5 matching bases. CDR1 and CDR2 (germline): KGHSH, LQKENI. CDR3 length: 13 amino acids. V lost 4 bases and J 4 bases, leaving 10 bases between the germline ends.